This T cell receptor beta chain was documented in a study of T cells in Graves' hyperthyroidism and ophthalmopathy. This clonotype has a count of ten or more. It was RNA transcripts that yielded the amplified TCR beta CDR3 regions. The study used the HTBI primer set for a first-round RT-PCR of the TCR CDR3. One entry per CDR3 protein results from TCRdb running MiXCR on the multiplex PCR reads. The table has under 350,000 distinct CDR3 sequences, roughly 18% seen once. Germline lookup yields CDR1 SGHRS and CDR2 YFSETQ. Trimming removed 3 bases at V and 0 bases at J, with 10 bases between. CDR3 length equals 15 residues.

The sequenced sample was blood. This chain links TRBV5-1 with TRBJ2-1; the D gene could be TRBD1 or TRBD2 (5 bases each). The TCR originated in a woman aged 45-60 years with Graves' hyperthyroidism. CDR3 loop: CASSSGTGSYNEQFF. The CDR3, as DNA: TGCGCCAGCAGCTCAGGGACCGGCTCCTACAATGAGCAGTTCTTC.